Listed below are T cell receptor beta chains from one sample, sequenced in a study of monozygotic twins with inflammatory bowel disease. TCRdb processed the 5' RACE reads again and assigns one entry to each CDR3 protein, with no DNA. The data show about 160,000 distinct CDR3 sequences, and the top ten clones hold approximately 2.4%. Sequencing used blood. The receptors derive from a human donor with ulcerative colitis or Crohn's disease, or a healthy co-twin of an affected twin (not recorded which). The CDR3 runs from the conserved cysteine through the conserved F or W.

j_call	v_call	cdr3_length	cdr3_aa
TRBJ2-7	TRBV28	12	CASYGQPYEQYF
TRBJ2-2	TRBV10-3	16	CAISDLAGENTGELFF
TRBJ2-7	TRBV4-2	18	CASSQDSDRGQGYYEQYF
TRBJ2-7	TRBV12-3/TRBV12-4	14	CASKRGQSSYEQYF
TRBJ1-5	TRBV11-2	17	CASSLDEGGPSHQPQHF
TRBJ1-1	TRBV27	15	CASSSLSRGYTEAFF
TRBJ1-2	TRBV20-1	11	CMPGEGYGYTF
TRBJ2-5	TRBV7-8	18	CASSLWVTGAGIMGTQYF
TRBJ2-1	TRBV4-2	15	CASSQGASGDREQFF
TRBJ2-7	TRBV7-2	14	CASSLVLSGYEQYF
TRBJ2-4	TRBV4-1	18	CASSPTSGRALAKNIQYF
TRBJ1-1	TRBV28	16	CASSPGQKISNTEAFF
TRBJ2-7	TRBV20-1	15	CSALLLAGGSNEQYF
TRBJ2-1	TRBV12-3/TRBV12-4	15	CASSSTSGNHNEQFF
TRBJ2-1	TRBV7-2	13	CASSLQGEGREFF
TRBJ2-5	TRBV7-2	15	CASSFRGGPQETQYF
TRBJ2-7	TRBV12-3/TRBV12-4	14	CASSRGQGDYEQYF
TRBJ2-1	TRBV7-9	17	CASSSELTSGRIYEQFF
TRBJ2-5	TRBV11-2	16	CASSTRTGFGQETQYF